This TCR beta chain derives from a study of shared clonotypes between healthy human individuals. This CDR3 comprises 11 residues. Germline V lookup: CDR1 SGDLS, CDR2 YYNGEE. V was pared by 4 bases and J by 5 bases, with 4 bases between. The assay was immunoSEQ multiplex PCR, and TCRdb's table has in-frame clones only and misses some. The sample lists millions of clones, more than 80% occurring once. The genes are TRBV9 and TRBJ2-1; no definite D call. Source material: naive CD4+ T cells sorted from blood. Subset given: CD45RA+ positively selected. The sequence came from a man younger than 35 in good health. CDR3 sequence reads: CASSSDNEQFF. CDR3 sequence (DNA): TGTGCCAGCAGCTCGGACAATGAGCAGTTCTTC.